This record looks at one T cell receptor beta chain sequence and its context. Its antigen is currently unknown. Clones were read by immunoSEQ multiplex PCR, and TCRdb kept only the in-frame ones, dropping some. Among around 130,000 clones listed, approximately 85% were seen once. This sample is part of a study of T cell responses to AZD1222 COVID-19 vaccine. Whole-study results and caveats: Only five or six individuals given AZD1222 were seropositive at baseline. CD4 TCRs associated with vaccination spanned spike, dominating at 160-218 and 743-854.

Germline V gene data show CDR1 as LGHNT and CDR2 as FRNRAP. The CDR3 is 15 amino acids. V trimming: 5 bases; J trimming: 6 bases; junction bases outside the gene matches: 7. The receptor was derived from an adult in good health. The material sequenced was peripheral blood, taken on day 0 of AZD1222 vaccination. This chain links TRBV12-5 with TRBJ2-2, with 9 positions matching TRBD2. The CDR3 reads CASGPGTSSPGELFF. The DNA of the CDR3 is TGTGCTAGTGGTCCGGGGACTAGCAGTCCCGGGGAGCTGTTTTTT.